This T cell receptor beta chain came from a study of blood T cell repertoires in COVID-19. About the research overall: In each case, the material was cDNA or gDNA derived from T cells, B-cell-depleted T cells, or PBMCs.

The CDR3 sequence is 15 residues long. The germline V gene has CDR1 KGHSH and CDR2 LQKENI. The ends lost 5 bases at V and 8 bases at J; junction bases unmatched: 9. Recruits, aged roughly 18 to 90 years, lived in some 25 US areas. In assigning cohorts, the study relied on participant-reported clinical history. As handled by the study authors: Estimates of nucleated cell counts were drawn from the amplification of reference gene primers. Profiling relied on immunoSEQ multiplex PCR, and the TCRdb table lists in-frame clones only, not all of them. The V and J calls and clone size come from that table; D and trimming were worked out from the DNA. Altogether 380,000 or so clones are present, roughly 90% being singletons, with the ten largest covering roughly 0.97%.

This receptor was identified in a woman in her 30s with acute COVID-19. Input material: PBMCs or T cells enriched from blood (not recorded which). The V gene is TRBV18, the J gene TRBJ1-4; 9 bases line up with TRBD1. CDR3 region: CASSKGQGTVEKLFF. For the CDR3, the DNA is TGTGCCAGCTCAAAGGGACAGGGAACGGTAGAAAAACTGTTTTTT.